Listed below are T cell receptor beta chains from one sample, sequenced in a study of identical twins. TCRdb redid the calling of the 5' RACE reads with MiXCR, one entry per CDR3 protein. This table has approximately 890,000 distinct CDR3 sequences, around an eighth appearing once. This sample also belongs to another study, concerning yellow fever vaccine responses in identical twins.

Sequences were obtained from PBMCs. Receptors were obtained from a woman aged 18 to 35 in good health. Each CDR3 is given with its conserved first and last residue. A D gene is named only where the DNA matches it firmly. Only some rows state a clone size, as once, few, many or a class for expanded clones.

few	TRBJ2-5	NA	TRBV7-3	TGTGCCAGCAATACAATCCCCAGCGGCCCCCAAGAGACCCAGTACTTC	CASNTIPSGPQETQYF
NA	TRBJ2-3	TRBD2	TRBV10-2	TGCGCCAGCAGTGAATCCTCCTTGGGGGGGTTGGGAGATACGCAGTATTTT	CASSESSLGGLGDTQYF
once	TRBJ2-7	TRBD1	TRBV19	TGTGCCAGTAGTAGATCGGGGACAGGGGTCGAGCAGTACTTC	CASSRSGTGVEQYF
many	TRBJ2-6	NA	TRBV11-1	TGTGCCAGCAGCCTCCCGACAGGATATCTATCTGGGGCCAACGTCCTGACTTTC	CASSLPTGYLSGANVLTF
many	TRBJ2-1	TRBD1	TRBV5-1	TGTGCCAGCAGCCCGGGACAGGGGGGCTACAATGAGCAGTTCTTC	CASSPGQGGYNEQFF
few	TRBJ2-3	TRBD2	TRBV4-2	TGTGCCAGCAGCGCCGGACTAGGAAGCCCAGATACGCAGTATTTT	CASSAGLGSPDTQYF
few	TRBJ2-4	NA	TRBV12-3/TRBV12-4	TGTGCCAGCAGTTTAGGATCATCAGGGAGAAACATTCAGTACTTC	CASSLGSSGRNIQYF
many	TRBJ2-7	NA	TRBV4-2	TGTGCCAGCAGCCAAGAGGGGAAACTAGACTACGAGCAGTACTTC	CASSQEGKLDYEQYF
NA	TRBJ2-1	TRBD2	TRBV20-1	TGCAGTGCTAGAGATTGGCGGGGGTTGTCCTTTGAGCAGTTCTTC	CSARDWRGLSFEQFF
NA	TRBJ2-7	NA	TRBV29-1	TGCAGCGTTGGGGACGGTTACTCCTACGAGCAGTACTTC	CSVGDGYSYEQYF
many	TRBJ2-1	TRBD2	TRBV12-5	TGTGCTAGTGGTTTGTCGGGAGGATACAATGAGCAGTTCTTC	CASGLSGGYNEQFF
few	TRBJ2-6	NA	TRBV7-9	TGTGCCAGCAGCTTACTAGGGGGGGCCAACGTCCTGACTTTC	CASSLLGGANVLTF
few	TRBJ2-7	NA	TRBV10-3	TGTGCCATCAGTGAGTCCCCAATAAAGAAAGTCTACGAGCAGTACTTC	CAISESPIKKVYEQYF
many	TRBJ2-3	NA	TRBV29-1	TGCAGCACGAGACAGCAGGGTCGGAATACGCAGTATTTT	CSTRQQGRNTQYF
NA	TRBJ2-1	NA	TRBV6-2/TRBV6-3	TGTGCCAGCAGAGACACTAGCACTGAGCAGTTCTTC	CASRDTSTEQFF
many	TRBJ2-5	NA	TRBV6-2/TRBV6-3	TGTGCCAGCAGTAACCCGCGGCGGCAAGAGACCCAGTACTTC	CASSNPRRQETQYF
few	TRBJ2-3	TRBD2	TRBV6-1	TGTGCCAGCCGGGCGGGGGGCCCGGATACGCAGTATTTT	CASRAGGPDTQYF
many	TRBJ2-2	NA	TRBV5-1	TGCGCCAGCAGTACAGGTGACACCGGGGAGCTGTTTTTT	CASSTGDTGELFF
NA	TRBJ2-5	TRBD2	TRBV24-1	TGTGCCACCAACCCGGGACTAGCGGGAGGGCCGTTGTACTTC	CATNPGLAGGPLYF
many	TRBJ2-7	TRBD2	TRBV5-1	TGCGCCAGCAGCCTGGGGACTAAGTCCTACGAGCAGTACTTC	CASSLGTKSYEQYF
few	TRBJ2-6	TRBD1	TRBV6-5	TGTGCCAGCAGTTGGGACAGGGCCACTGGGGCCAACGTCCTGACTTTC	CASSWDRATGANVLTF
few	TRBJ1-2	NA	TRBV12-3/TRBV12-4	TGTGCCAGCAGTCGACAGGAAACTAACTATGGCTACACCTTC	CASSRQETNYGYTF
many	TRBJ2-5	NA	TRBV6-4	TGTGCCAGCAGTGACGGGGAGCAAGAGACCCAGTACTTC	CASSDGEQETQYF
many	TRBJ2-7	NA	TRBV5-1	TGCGCCTCCAGGGGGGCGTCCTACGAGCAGTACTTC	CASRGASYEQYF
few	TRBJ2-1	NA	TRBV29-1	TGCAGCGTTGAAGATCGGTGGGAATACAATGAGCAGTTCTTC	CSVEDRWEYNEQFF
many	TRBJ1-3	TRBD1	TRBV20-1	TGCAGTGTTACGGACGGGACAGGGGGACATTTTGGAAACACCATATATTTT	CSVTDGTGGHFGNTIYF
NA	TRBJ2-5	TRBD2	TRBV24-1	TGTGCCACCAGTCATCTAGCGGGAGTATCCGGGAAAGAGACCCAGTACTTC	CATSHLAGVSGKETQYF
NA	TRBJ1-4	NA	TRBV7-9	TGTGCCAGCAGCCCCCAGGGGAATTCAAATGAAAAACTGTTTTTT	CASSPQGNSNEKLFF
few	TRBJ1-2	TRBD1	TRBV20-1	TGCAGTGCTAGAGACCTGGGGGACAGCAATAACTATGGCTACACCTTC	CSARDLGDSNNYGYTF
NA	TRBJ2-1	TRBD2	TRBV10-1	TGCGCCAGCAGTGAGAGAGTAGCGGGAGGTGGGGAGCAGTTCTTC	CASSERVAGGGEQFF
few	TRBJ1-1	NA	TRBV3-1	TGTGCCAGCAGCCAAGATATCGGGAACACTGAAGCTTTCTTT	CASSQDIGNTEAFF
NA	TRBJ2-2	TRBD1	TRBV12-3/TRBV12-4	TGTGCCAGCAGTAAAGACAGGGGGACCATAACCGGGGAGCTGTTTTTT	CASSKDRGTITGELFF
many	TRBJ2-7	NA	TRBV9	TGTGCCAGCAGCGTCGACAGTGGGACCTACGAGCAGTACTTC	CASSVDSGTYEQYF
many	TRBJ2-3	NA	TRBV2	TGTGCCAGCAGTGAAGGCGGGTTTAGCACAGATACGCAGTATTTT	CASSEGGFSTDTQYF
NA	TRBJ1-6	NA	TRBV6-5	TGTGCCAGCAGTTACCGTTCGGGCTCCTATAATTCACCCCTCCACTTT	CASSYRSGSYNSPLHF
NA	TRBJ1-5	NA	TRBV6-1	TGTGCCAGCAGCAAGACAGGCACCAATCAGCCCCAGCATTTT	CASSKTGTNQPQHF
NA	TRBJ2-5	NA	TRBV20-1	TGCAGTGCTAGGTCCTCCGGGACCCAGTACTTC	CSARSSGTQYF
few	TRBJ2-1	TRBD1	TRBV20-1	TGCAGTGCTAGCCCGGACAGGGGCCGATACAATGAGCAGTTCTTC	CSASPDRGRYNEQFF
NA	TRBJ1-2	NA	TRBV6-1	TGTGCCAGCAGACTAGGGGGGACCTATGGCTACACCTTC	CASRLGGTYGYTF
NA	TRBJ2-3	NA	TRBV5-1	TGCGCCAGCAGCAACGACTCACCTGGCACAGATACGCAGTATTTT	CASSNDSPGTDTQYF
few	TRBJ2-7	NA	TRBV7-9	TGTGCCAGCAGCCAACCGCCAGCCTCCTACGAGCAGTACTTC	CASSQPPASYEQYF
many	TRBJ2-3	NA	TRBV29-1	TGCAGCGTTGAAGATCAGGAGCGGGGCACAGATACGCAGTATTTT	CSVEDQERGTDTQYF
few	TRBJ2-1	NA	TRBV29-1	TGCAGCGCTACCATCGGGACTCCAGGTCATGGAGAGCAGTTCTTC	CSATIGTPGHGEQFF
few	TRBJ2-3	TRBD1	TRBV28	TGTGCCAGCAGTTTGGGCGGACAGGGTAAATCAGATACGCAGTATTTT	CASSLGGQGKSDTQYF
NA	TRBJ2-7	TRBD2	TRBV6-2/TRBV6-3	TGTGCCAGCATTAAAGCGGGACTCCACGAGCAGTACTTC	CASIKAGLHEQYF
few	TRBJ1-2	NA	TRBV9	TGTGCCAGCAGCCTCCAGAGCGGGCAGAACTATGGCTACACCTTC	CASSLQSGQNYGYTF